What follows describes a single TCR beta chain. This clone's antigen is unknown. No much larger clone exists at a distance of one base, and base qualities are not known. CD8 naive samples were CD45RO-negative cells positively selected for CCR7, giving a CD45RA+CCR7+ population that excluded TemRA cells. The donors were healthy, HIV-negative adults with no recently reported acute infections or vaccinations. Every donor was a Caucasian adult living in Nashville, Tennessee, USA. Blood was collected by leukapheresis, and PBMCs were isolated by Ficoll-Histopaque density gradient centrifugation and then cryopreserved in liquid nitrogen vapor phase. Purity and quantity of every magnetically sorted T cell population were checked by analytical flow cytometry. Each sorted fraction had its genomic DNA isolated and then quantified by UV absorbance on a Nanodrop 2000c. From the cysteine up to the phenylalanine, the CDR3 has a length of 14 residues. The CDR3 DNA has 42 bases and is translated from base 1. Taken from the germline V gene (reference sequence), the CDR1 and CDR2 loops are MNHEY and SMNVEV. For this chain, trimming is 5 bases at the V end and 5 bases at the J end, and the number of junction bases without a gene match is 8.

The sample comes from a study of shared clonotypes between healthy human individuals (dated by TCRdb to between 2020 and 2021). Some background on the complete study: The cohort included a few men and a couple of women between 18 and 49 years of age. To estimate repertoire size and how much clonotypes are shared between individuals, the study performed deep sequencing of blood TCR repertoires from five healthy adults. For each donor, CD4 naive and CD4 memory were each given three plates, CD8 naive was given two plates, and CD8 memory was given one plate. Between about 0.94 and 8.9 billion PBMCs per donor were obtained by leukapheresis. To increase sequencing depth and limit assay-specific biases, TCR repertoire library preparation and sequencing were carried out by different laboratories using diverse techniques.

On the study overall, not on this receptor specifically: Estimated clonotype richness was generally larger for naive than for memory subsets. Even with the large sequencing depth, rarefaction of the sorted-subset datasets indicated that sequencing was incomplete. Based on pairwise subsampling, the degree of clonotype sharing among donors was expected to be affected by sequencing depth. Roughly 5% of naive CD4, 3.5% of naive CD8, about 2.5% of memory CD4, and over 0.35% of memory CD8 clonotypes were shared across four donors. The small number of donors limited the genetic and exposure-history diversity represented. Compared with non-shared clonotypes, clonotypes shared by all four sorted-subset donors had higher generation probabilities. Sampling was restricted to blood, and TCR repertoires in tissue are likely to differ from TCR repertoires in blood.

TCR CDR3 regions were amplified from genomic DNA by multiplex PCR using the deep immunoSEQ assay. Extracted genomic DNA from each cell subset was distributed evenly across all wells of several immunoSEQ 96-well plates, and each plate was treated as a replicate. For sorted subsets, roughly 200 ng of genomic DNA, equivalent to 25,000 to 35,000 T cell genomes, went into each replicate PCR. Purified libraries were measured with a Qubit 3.0 fluorometer, size-checked on a Bioanalyzer 2100, and measured again with the KAPA Library Quantification kit. Every immunoSEQ 96-well plate was sequenced on a separate single-read 150-cycle Illumina NextSeq 550 flow cell. The study's own analysis went as follows. Because only junctional sequences without quality scores were contained in the immunoSEQ output, filtering matching that applied to full-length reads could not be performed. Sequences were annotated with PyIR, a Python wrapper for IgBLAST v1.9, and V/J genes and CDR3 were assigned using IMGT germline references. Reads were filtered out if the reads had weak V/J assignments (E-value above 1e-6), no CDR3, stop codons, out-of-frame junctions, or ambiguous translated residues. V3J clonotypes were defined as sequences sharing an identical inferred V gene, J gene, and CDR3 amino acid sequence. Percentage overlap between repertoires was computed as shared unique clonotypes divided by the size of the smaller repertoire. Repertoire richness was assessed with RTK rarefaction, the Chao1 estimator, and Recon v2.1 estimates of unobserved clonotypes. Generation probabilities for all TCRbeta clonotypes obtained by the gDNA method from a handful of donors were computed using OLGA. This is the immuneACCESS table as TCRdb keeps it, with only in-frame sequences that have V and J called. A part of the clones is gone; compared with another copy, unresolved V genes explain less than half, and the rest is unexplained. V and J calls and clone size come straight from that table; D and trimming were deduced from the DNA. The sample table holds about 1,800,000 clones, of which about 95% were seen once. In total, the top ten clones hold more than 0.9% of the sample.

The sample consisted of naive CD8+ T cells sorted from blood. Read against the paper, the sample's cell subset or site label means: CD45RA+CCR7+. This clonotype originated in a man aged 18 to 35 in good health. The rearranged chain carries TRBV27 and TRBJ2-5, with 7 bases matching TRBD2. The bases are TGTGCCAGCAGTGCCCAGGTGGGAGGGGAGACCCAGTACTTC. Its amino acids are CASSAQVGGETQYF.